One and the same sample provided the 21 T cell receptor beta chains below, sequenced in a study of T cells in Graves' hyperthyroidism and ophthalmopathy. Regions amplified from RNA transcripts were the TCR beta CDR3 regions. The HTBI primer set served for first-round RT-PCR of the TCR CDR3. Each CDR3 protein is one row after TCRdb ran MiXCR on the multiplex PCR reads. The sample carries hundreds of thousands of distinct CDR3 sequences, over 15% recorded once. Sequencing was done on a sample of blood. These TCRs come from a woman in her fifties or sixties with Graves' hyperthyroidism that later progressed to Graves' ophthalmopathy.

Worth noting for this clonotype: The CDR3 does not close with the conserved phenylalanine or tryptophan, likely indicating a read error. The rearrangement joins TRBV9 to TRBJ1-2; possibly TRBD1 for D (5 bases). Germline-derived CDR1 and CDR2 are SGDLS and YYNGEE. Trimming stripped 3 bases from V and 2 bases from J, with 11 bases between. This CDR3 is built from 14 residues. The CDR3 sequence: CASSDSGANYGYTL. CDR3 in DNA: TGTGCCAGCAGCGACAGTGGGGCCAACTATGGCTACACCCTC.

This clonotype was observed many times. This chain joins TRBV30 and TRBJ1-6, with 8 bases identical to TRBD1. The CDR3 is 14 residues long. Germline CDR1 GTSNPN, CDR2 SVGIG (reference sequence). The J segment lost 9 bases and the V segment lost 1 base, leaving 5 bases of the junction unmatched. The CDR3 region has the DNA TGTGCCTGGAGTGCGGGGACAGGTGCTTCACCCCTCCACTTT. Its protein is CAWSAGTGASPLHF. Drawing the rest from reference TRBV30 and TRBJ1-6, the complete variable domain is SQTIHQWPATLVQPVGSPLSLECTVEGTSNPNLYWYRQAAGRGLQLLFYSVGIGQISSEVPQNLSASRPQDRQFILSSKKLLLSDSGFYLCAWSAGTGASPLHFGNGTRLTVT.

This clonotype turned up a few times. The rearrangement links TRBV7-9 to TRBJ2-7; perhaps TRBD1 as D (6 bases). Trimming left V 5 bases short and J 6 bases short, with 17 bases between. The germline V gene has CDR1 SEHNR and CDR2 FQNEAQ (reference sequence). The CDR3 totals 14 residues. CDR3 in DNA: TGTGCCAGCAGCCCTACCGAGACAGGAGGCGAGCAGTACTTC. Protein: CASSPTETGGEQYF.

A few counts support this clonotype. V gene TRBV7-9 combines with J gene TRBJ1-1; no reliable D call. V lost 4 bases to trimming and J lost 0 bases, with 12 bases between them. The CDR3 covers 15 residues. In germline, CDR1 is SEHNR, CDR2 FQNEAQ (reference sequence). CDR3 bases: TGTGCCAGCAGCTGGCTTGGAGGGCTGAACACTGAAGCTTTCTTT. It yields the protein CASSWLGGLNTEAFF.

This clonotype was picked up many times. The V and J genes are TRBV5-1 and TRBJ1-1; no definite D call. With 0 bases removed from V and 11 bases from J, the gap between germline ends came to 14 bases. This CDR3 spans 13 amino acids. From germline, CDR1 is SGHRS and CDR2 YFSETQ. The CDR3 nucleotides are TGCGCCAGCAGCTTGGATCCCGATTCCGGGGCTTTCTTT. This gives the protein CASSLDPDSGAFF. Variable domain in full (rest from reference TRBV5-1 and TRBJ1-1): KAGVTQTPRYLIKTRGQQVTLSCSPISGHRSVSWYQQTPGQGLQFLFEYFSETQRNKGNFPGRFSGRQFSNSRSEMNVSTLELGDSALYLCASSLDPDSGAFFGQGTRLTVV.

At least ten counts were recorded for this clonotype. This chain connects TRBV12-3 or TRBV12-4 to TRBJ1-5, with D uncertain. The CDR3 covers 15 residues. Between the trimmed V and J ends, which lost 7 bases and 3 bases, there was a span of 16 bases. Here the CDR3 DNA reads TGTGCCAGCACCCCAGAGGTGGGAGCCAATCAGCCCCAGCATTTT. Translated, it gives CASTPEVGANQPQHF.

The CDR3 protein is CSAKRGAVTGELFF. CDR3 DNA: TGCAGTGCCAAGCGGGGGGCCGTCACCGGGGAGCTGTTTTTT. This rearrangement joins TRBV20-1 to TRBJ2-2, with TRBD2 matching over 9 bases. Trimming at V came to 6 bases and at J to 4 bases, leaving 6 bases not matched to a gene. This CDR3 contains 14 residues. The germline V gene encodes CDR1 DFQATT and CDR2 SNEGSKA (reference sequence).

The rearrangement links TRBV27 to TRBJ2-6; 9 bases map to TRBD1. Losses at the gene ends were 10 bases for V and 2 bases for J; bases not matched to a gene: 18. This CDR3 comprises 19 residues. CDR1 and CDR2 from the germline V gene are MNHEY and SMNVEV (reference sequence). DNA for the CDR3: TGTGCCAAGATTTTCTCGCCGGGACAGGGATCACCTGGGGCCAACGTCCTGACTTTC. This gives the protein CAKIFSPGQGSPGANVLTF.

This clonotype was picked up a small number of times. The chain uses TRBV27 and TRBJ2-1, with D possibly matching TRBD1 (5 bases). CDR1 is MNHEY and CDR2 is SMNVEV in the germline V gene (reference sequence). Between the trimmed V and J ends, which lost 2 bases and 6 bases, there was a span of 11 bases. The CDR3 extends over 14 amino acids. CDR3 amino acids: CASSLGLGANEQFF. CDR3 coding DNA: TGTGCCAGCAGTTTAGGGCTTGGGGCCAATGAGCAGTTCTTC.

This clonotype appeared a few times. The chain joins TRBV2 to TRBJ1-6; TRBD1 matches 8 bases. This CDR3 region has 15 residues. Germline V gene sequence: CDR1 SNHLY, CDR2 FYNNEI. J was trimmed by 10 bases and V by 4 bases; bases with no gene match: 9. The CDR3 nucleotides read TGTGCCAGCAGTGTTTTATCAGGGGGCGGCTCACCCCTCCACTTT. This gives the protein CASSVLSGGGSPLHF.

Here the CDR3 reads CASSPKQNRDSIYGYTF. The CDR3, as DNA: TGTGCCAGCTCACCAAAACAAAACAGGGATTCGATCTATGGCTACACCTTC. The chain links TRBV18 to TRBJ1-2; TRBD1 might be the D (6 bases). Germline V gene sequence: CDR1 KGHSH, CDR2 LQKENI. The germline V and J ends were trimmed by 2 bases and 4 bases, with 20 bases remaining between them. The CDR3 extends over 17 amino acids.

The genes are TRBV6-1 and TRBJ1-5; D unresolved. CDR3 length equals 14 residues. Trimming removed 1 base from V and 6 bases from J, with 10 bases in between. Germline assignment: CDR1 MNHNS and CDR2 SASEGT. Here the CDR3 reads CASSEGWSSQPQHF. The CDR3 DNA reads TGTGCCAGCAGTGAAGGATGGTCGAGTCAGCCCCAGCATTTT.

This clonotype was found many times. This chain joins TRBV3-1 and TRBJ1-4, with TRBD1 as a possible D gene (6 bases). From germline, CDR1 is LGHDT and CDR2 YNNKEL (reference sequence). This CDR3 has 17 residues. V was pared by 4 bases and J by 5 bases, with 20 bases between. The CDR3 loop reads CASSPPTGDTLNEKLFF. The CDR3 nucleotides read TGTGCCAGCAGCCCACCGACAGGAGATACACTGAATGAAAAACTGTTTTTT.

In its sample, this clonotype was seen many times. The chain joins TRBV10-3 to TRBJ2-1; 9 bases are shared with TRBD1. This CDR3 has 13 residues. Germline assignment: CDR1 ENHRY and CDR2 SYGVKD. The J segment lost 10 bases and the V segment lost 8 bases, leaving 9 bases of the junction unmatched. The CDR3 loop reads CAIHRDRDGEQFF. DNA for the CDR3: TGTGCCATCCACCGGGACAGGGACGGCGAGCAGTTCTTC.

V usage is TRBV20-1 and J usage is TRBJ2-7, with D uncertain. Between the trimmed V and J ends, which lost 0 bases and 3 bases, there was a span of 12 bases. From germline, CDR1 is DFQATT and CDR2 SNEGSKA (reference sequence). The CDR3 consists of 14 residues. The CDR3: CSARDRHLHYEQYF. The CDR3 coding sequence is TGCAGTGCTAGAGATCGGCACCTCCACTACGAGCAGTACTTC.

As to this clonotype: This may be a read error: a much more frequent sequence differs by one nucleotide. The gene calls are TRBV5-1 and TRBJ2-2; D may be TRBD2 (6 bases). CDR1 and CDR2 (germline): SGHRS, YFSETQ. The CDR3 is made up of 14 amino acids. Deletions cut 4 bases from V and 7 bases from J, with 14 bases between. CDR3 nucleotides: TGCGCCAGCAGCACCGCCGGGACTGTCGGGGAGCTGTTTTTT. Translation gives CASSTAGTVGELFF.

This clonotype was seen a handful of times. V and J are TRBV4-1 and TRBJ2-2; TRBD1 might be the D (5 bases). The length of the CDR3 is 13 residues. CDR1 is MGHRA, CDR2 YSYEKL, per germline. V was trimmed by 5 bases and J by 6 bases, leaving 10 bases between them. The DNA for the CDR3 is TGCGCCAGCAGCGATCAGGGCCCCGGGGAGCTGTTTTTT. Its translation is CASSDQGPGELFF.

CDR3 DNA: TGTGCCAGCAGTACCTTGGGCGGTAATGAAAAACTGTTTTTT. It translates to CASSTLGGNEKLFF. V usage is TRBV7-9 and J usage is TRBJ1-4, with D unresolved. CDR1 is SEHNR, CDR2 FQNEAQ, per germline (reference sequence). The CDR3 extends over 14 amino acids. V was pared by 6 bases and J by 4 bases, with 12 bases between.

This chain connects TRBV10-3 to TRBJ1-5, with a weak D call TRBD1 (6 bases). This CDR3 has 13 amino acids. Germline values: CDR1 ENHRY, CDR2 SYGVKD. Trimming removed 4 bases at V and 4 bases at J, with 8 bases between. CDR3 protein: CAISGTANQPQHF. Written as DNA, the CDR3 is TGTGCCATCAGTGGGACAGCGAATCAGCCCCAGCATTTT.

This chain joins TRBV11-3 and TRBJ1-5; D is possibly TRBD1 (6 bases). This CDR3 has 16 residues. Trimming took off 4 bases at V and 6 bases at J, with 19 bases between the two ends. Per the germline V gene, CDR1 is SGHNT and CDR2 is YENEEA. DNA of the CDR3: TGTGCCAGCAGCTCTGGGTTGAGGGGGGAACGTCAGCCCCAGCATTTT. Residues: CASSSGLRGERQPQHF.

The genes are TRBV4-1 and TRBJ2-3; 7 bases line up with TRBD2. Looked up from germline, CDR1 is MGHRA and CDR2 is YSYEKL. The length of the CDR3 is 17 residues. Trimming removed 4 bases from V and 1 base from J; junction bases left unmatched: 11. This chain's CDR3 is CASSLLSLRGGTDTQYF. The CDR3 DNA follows: TGCGCCAGCAGCCTCTTATCCCTCCGGGGGGGCACAGATACGCAGTATTTT.